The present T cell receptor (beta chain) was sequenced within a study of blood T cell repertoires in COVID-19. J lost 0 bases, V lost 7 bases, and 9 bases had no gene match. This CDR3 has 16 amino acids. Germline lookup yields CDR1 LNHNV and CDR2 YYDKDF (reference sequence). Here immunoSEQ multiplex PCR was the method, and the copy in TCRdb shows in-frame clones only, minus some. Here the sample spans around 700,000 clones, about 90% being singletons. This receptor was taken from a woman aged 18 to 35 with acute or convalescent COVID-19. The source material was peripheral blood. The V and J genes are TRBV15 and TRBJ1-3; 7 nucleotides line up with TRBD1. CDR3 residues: CATKTGDEGSGNTIYF. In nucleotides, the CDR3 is TGTGCCACCAAAACAGGGGACGAAGGCTCTGGAAACACCATATATTTT.